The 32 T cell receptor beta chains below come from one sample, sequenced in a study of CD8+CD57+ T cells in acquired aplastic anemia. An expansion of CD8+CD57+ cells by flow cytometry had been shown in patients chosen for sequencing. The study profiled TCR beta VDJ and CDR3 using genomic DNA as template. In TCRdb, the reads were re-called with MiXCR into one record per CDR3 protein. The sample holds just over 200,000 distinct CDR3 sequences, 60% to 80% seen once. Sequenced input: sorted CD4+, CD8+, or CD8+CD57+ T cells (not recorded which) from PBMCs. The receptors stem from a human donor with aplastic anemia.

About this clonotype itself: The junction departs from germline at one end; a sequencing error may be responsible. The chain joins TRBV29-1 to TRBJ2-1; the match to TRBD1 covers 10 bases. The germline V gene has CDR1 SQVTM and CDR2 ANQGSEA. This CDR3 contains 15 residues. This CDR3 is CSVEGGDRGRNEQLF. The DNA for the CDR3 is TGCAGCGTTGAAGGGGGGGACAGGGGTCGCAATGAGCAGCTCTTC.

DNA for the CDR3: TGTGCCAGCACCGGAGGGTTCCAAGAGACCCAGTACTTC. This sequence encodes CASTGGFQETQYF. This chain connects TRBV6-1 to TRBJ2-5, with D tentatively TRBD2 (6 bases). The V gene lost 7 bases and the J gene lost 1 base, with 10 bases spanning the gap. Germline V lookup: CDR1 MNHNS, CDR2 SASEGT. CDR3 length equals 13 residues.

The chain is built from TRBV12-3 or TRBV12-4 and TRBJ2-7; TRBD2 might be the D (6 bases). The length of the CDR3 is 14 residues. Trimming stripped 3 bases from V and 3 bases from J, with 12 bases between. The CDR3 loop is CASSFTSGDYEQYF. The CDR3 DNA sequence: TGTGCCAGCAGTTTCACCTCGGGGGACTACGAGCAGTACTTC.

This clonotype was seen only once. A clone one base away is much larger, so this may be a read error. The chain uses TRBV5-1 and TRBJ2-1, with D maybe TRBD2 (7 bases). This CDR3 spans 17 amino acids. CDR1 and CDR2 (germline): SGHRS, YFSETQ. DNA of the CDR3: TGCGCCAGCAGCCCGAAGGGGGGGCTAAGCTCCTACAATAAGCAGTTCTTC. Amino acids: CASSPKGGLSSYNKQFF.

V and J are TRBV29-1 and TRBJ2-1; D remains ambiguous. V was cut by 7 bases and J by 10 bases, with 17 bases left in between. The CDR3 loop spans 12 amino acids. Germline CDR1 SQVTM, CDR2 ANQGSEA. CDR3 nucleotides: TGCAGCGCGAATCTGGTCCCGGCCGAGCAGTTCTTC. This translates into CSANLVPAEQFF.

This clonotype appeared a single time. CDR3 region: CASSVRLADTQYF. As DNA, the CDR3 is TGTGCCAGCAGCGTACGGCTGGCAGATACGCAGTATTTT. V and J are TRBV9 and TRBJ2-3; D uncertain. This CDR3 region has 13 residues. Between the trimmed V and J ends, which lost 1 base and 4 bases, there was a span of 7 bases. From germline, CDR1 is SGDLS and CDR2 YYNGEE.

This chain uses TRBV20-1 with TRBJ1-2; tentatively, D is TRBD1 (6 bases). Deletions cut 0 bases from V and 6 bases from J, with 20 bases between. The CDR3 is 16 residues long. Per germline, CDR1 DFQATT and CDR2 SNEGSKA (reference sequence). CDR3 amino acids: CSARDSTGTAGHGYTF. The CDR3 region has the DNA TGCAGTGCTAGAGACTCGACAGGTACGGCGGGTCATGGCTACACCTTC.

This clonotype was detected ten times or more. The CDR3 nucleotides are TGTGCCATGACAGGGGTCCTCCATGGCGAGCAGTACTTC. This gives the protein CAMTGVLHGEQYF. The chain employs TRBV6-6 and TRBJ2-7; 8 nucleotides match TRBD1. The V gene's germline CDR1 is MNHNY and CDR2 SVGAGI (reference sequence). V shed 10 bases, J shed 6 bases, and the junction held 11 bases outside the gene matches. This CDR3 spans 13 amino acids.

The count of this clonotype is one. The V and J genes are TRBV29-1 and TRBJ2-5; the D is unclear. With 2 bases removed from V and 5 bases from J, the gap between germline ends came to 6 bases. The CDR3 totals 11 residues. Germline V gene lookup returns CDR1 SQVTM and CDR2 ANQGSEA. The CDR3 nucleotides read TGCAGCGTTGAAAGTGGCGAGACCCAGTACTTC. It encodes CSVESGETQYF.

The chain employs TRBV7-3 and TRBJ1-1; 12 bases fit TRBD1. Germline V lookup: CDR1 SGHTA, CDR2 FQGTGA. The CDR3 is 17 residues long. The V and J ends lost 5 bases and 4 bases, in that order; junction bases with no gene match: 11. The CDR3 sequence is CASSPGQGAKLITEAFF. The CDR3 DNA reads TGTGCCAGCAGCCCGGGACAGGGGGCGAAATTGATCACTGAAGCTTTCTTT.

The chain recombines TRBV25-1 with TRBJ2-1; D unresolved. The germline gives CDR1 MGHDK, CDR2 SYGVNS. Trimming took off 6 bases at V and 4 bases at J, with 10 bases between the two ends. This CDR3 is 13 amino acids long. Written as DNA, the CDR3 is TGTGCCAGCAGAAGAGCGAATTACAATGAGCAGTTCTTC. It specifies CASRRANYNEQFF.

The CDR3 loop reads CASGLGQGGTGELFF. DNA for the CDR3: TGTGCTAGTGGTTTGGGGCAGGGAGGGACCGGGGAGCTGTTTTTT. This rearrangement joins TRBV12-3 or TRBV12-4 to TRBJ2-2; 7 positions match TRBD2. This CDR3 is 15 amino acids long.

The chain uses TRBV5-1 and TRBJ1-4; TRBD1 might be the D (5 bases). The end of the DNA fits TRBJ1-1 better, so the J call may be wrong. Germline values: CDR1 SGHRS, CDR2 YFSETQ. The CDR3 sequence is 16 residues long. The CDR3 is CASSFGAGSPGAEAFF. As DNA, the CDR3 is TGCGCCAGCAGCTTCGGGGCAGGGTCGCCGGGGGCTGAAGCTTTCTTT.

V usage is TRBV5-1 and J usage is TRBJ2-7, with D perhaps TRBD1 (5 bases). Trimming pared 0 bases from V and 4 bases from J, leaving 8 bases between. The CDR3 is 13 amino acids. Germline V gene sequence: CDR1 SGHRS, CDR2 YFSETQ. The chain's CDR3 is CASSLVSGYEQYF. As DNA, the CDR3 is TGCGCCAGCAGCTTGGTTTCAGGGTACGAGCAGTACTTC.

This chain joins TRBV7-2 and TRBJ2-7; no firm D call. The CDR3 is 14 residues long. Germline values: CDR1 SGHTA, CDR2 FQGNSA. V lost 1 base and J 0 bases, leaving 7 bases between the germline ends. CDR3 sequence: CASSLDTYSYEQYF. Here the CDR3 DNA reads TGTGCCAGCAGCTTAGACACCTACTCCTACGAGCAGTACTTC.

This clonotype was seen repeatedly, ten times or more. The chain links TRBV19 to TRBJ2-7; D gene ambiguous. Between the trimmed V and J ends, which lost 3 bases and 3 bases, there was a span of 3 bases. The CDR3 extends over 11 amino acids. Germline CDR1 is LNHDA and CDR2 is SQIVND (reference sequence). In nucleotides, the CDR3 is TGTGCCAGTAGTATGGGCTACGAGCAGTACTTC. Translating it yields CASSMGYEQYF.

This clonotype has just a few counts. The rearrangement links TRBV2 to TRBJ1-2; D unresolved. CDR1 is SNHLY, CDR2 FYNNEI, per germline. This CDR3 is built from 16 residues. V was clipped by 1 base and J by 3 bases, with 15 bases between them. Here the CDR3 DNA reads TGTGCCAGCAGTGAAGGGGTAGGTAGGAGCGACTATGGCTACACCTTC. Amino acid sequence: CASSEGVGRSDYGYTF.

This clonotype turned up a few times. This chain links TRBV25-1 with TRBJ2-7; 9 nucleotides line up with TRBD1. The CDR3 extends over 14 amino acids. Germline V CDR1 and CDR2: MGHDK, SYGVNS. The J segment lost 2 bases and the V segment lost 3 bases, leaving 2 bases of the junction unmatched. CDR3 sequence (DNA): TGTGCCAGCAGTGAGGGACAGGGTCCCTACGAGCAGTACTTC. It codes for CASSEGQGPYEQYF.

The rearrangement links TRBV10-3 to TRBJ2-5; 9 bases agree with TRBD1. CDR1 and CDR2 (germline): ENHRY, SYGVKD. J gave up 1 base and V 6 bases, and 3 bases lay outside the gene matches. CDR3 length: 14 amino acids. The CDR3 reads CAISPTGGQETQYF. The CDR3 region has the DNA TGTGCCATCAGCCCGACAGGGGGCCAAGAGACCCAGTACTTC.

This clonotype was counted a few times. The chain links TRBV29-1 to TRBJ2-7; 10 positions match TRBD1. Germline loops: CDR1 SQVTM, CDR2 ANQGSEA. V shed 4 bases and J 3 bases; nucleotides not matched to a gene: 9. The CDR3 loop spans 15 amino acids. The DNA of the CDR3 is TGCAGCGTTGGAGACAGGGGGCTACTTGGCTACGAGCAGTACTTC. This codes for CSVGDRGLLGYEQYF.

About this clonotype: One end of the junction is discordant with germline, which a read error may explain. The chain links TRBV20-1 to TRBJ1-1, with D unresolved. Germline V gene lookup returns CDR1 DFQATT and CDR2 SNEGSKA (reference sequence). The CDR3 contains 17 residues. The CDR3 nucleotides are TGCAGTGCTAGAGATTCGCGGGCAGGTACGCTTTACACTGAAGCTCTCTTT. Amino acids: CSARDSRAGTLYTEALF.

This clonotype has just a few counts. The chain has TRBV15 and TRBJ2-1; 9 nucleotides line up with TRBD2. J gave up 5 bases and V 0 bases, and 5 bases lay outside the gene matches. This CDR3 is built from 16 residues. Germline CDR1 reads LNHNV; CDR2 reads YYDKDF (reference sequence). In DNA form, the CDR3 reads TGTGCCACCAGCAGAGATTGGCGGGGGGGCCACAATGAGCAGTTCTTC. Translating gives CATSRDWRGGHNEQFF.

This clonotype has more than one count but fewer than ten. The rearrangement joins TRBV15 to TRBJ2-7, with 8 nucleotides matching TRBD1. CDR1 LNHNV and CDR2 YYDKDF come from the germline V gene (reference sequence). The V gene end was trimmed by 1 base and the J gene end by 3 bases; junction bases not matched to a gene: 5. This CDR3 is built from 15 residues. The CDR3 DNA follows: TGTGCCACCAGCAGAGGGGACAGGAGAGTCTACGAGCAGTACTTC. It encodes CATSRGDRRVYEQYF.

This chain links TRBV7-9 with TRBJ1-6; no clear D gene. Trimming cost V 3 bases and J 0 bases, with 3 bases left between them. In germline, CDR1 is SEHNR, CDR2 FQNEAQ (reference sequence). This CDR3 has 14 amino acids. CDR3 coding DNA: TGTGCCAGCAGCTTTGCCTCCTATAATTCACCCCTCCACTTT. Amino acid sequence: CASSFASYNSPLHF.

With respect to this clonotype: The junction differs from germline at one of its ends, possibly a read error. CDR3 DNA sequence: TGTGCCATCGGAACCCCTGCCTCCTTC. This translates into CAIGTPASF. This chain links TRBV10-3 with TRBJ1-2; D uncertain. This CDR3 is built from 9 residues. Per germline, CDR1 ENHRY and CDR2 SYGVKD.

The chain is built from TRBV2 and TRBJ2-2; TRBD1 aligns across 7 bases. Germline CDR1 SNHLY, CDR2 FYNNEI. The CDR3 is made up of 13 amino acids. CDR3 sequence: CVVARGPTGELFF. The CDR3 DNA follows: TGTGTCGTGGCGAGGGGGCCCACCGGGGAGCTGTTTTTT.

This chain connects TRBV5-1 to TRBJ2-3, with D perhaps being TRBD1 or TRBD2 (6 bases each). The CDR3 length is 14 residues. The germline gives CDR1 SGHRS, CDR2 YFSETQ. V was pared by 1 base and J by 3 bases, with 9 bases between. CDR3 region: CASSLWGATDTQYF. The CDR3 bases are TGCGCCAGCAGCTTGTGGGGGGCTACAGATACGCAGTATTTT.

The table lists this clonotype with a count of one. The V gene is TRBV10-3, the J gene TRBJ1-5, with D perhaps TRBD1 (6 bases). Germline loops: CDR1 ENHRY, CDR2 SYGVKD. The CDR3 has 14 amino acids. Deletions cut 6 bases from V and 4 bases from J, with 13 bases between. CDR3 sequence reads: CAIRDSRGNQPQHF. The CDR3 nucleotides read TGTGCCATCAGGGACTCAAGGGGGAATCAGCCCCAGCATTTT.

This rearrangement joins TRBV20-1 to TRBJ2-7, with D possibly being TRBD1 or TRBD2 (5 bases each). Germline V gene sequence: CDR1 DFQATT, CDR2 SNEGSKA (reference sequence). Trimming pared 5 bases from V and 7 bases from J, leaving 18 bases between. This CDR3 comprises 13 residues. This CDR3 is CSAWKQGPGEQYF. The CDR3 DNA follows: TGCAGTGCTTGGAAGCAGGGACCCGGGGAGCAGTACTTC.

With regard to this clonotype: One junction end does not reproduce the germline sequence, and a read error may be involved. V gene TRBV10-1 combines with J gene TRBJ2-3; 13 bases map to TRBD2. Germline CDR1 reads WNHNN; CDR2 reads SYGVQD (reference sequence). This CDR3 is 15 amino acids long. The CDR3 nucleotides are TGTGCCAGCAACGGACTAGCGGGGGAGGTAGATACGCAGTATTTT. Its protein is CASNGLAGEVDTQYF.

The CDR3 nucleotides are TGCAGTGCTAGGGGTCTAGCGGTCGTCTACGAGCAGTACTTC. Translating gives CSARGLAVVYEQYF. The V gene is TRBV20-1, the J gene TRBJ2-7, with TRBD2 identical over 7 bases. This CDR3 contains 14 residues. Germline V lookup: CDR1 DFQATT, CDR2 SNEGSKA (reference sequence). V lost 3 bases, J lost 3 bases, and 8 bases stayed unmatched.

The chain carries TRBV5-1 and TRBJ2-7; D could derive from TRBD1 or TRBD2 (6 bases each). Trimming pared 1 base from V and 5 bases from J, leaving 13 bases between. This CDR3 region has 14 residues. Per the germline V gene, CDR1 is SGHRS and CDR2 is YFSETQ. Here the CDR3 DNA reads TGCGCCAGCAGCTTGACGGGGGCTTTAAACGAGCAGTACTTC. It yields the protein CASSLTGALNEQYF.